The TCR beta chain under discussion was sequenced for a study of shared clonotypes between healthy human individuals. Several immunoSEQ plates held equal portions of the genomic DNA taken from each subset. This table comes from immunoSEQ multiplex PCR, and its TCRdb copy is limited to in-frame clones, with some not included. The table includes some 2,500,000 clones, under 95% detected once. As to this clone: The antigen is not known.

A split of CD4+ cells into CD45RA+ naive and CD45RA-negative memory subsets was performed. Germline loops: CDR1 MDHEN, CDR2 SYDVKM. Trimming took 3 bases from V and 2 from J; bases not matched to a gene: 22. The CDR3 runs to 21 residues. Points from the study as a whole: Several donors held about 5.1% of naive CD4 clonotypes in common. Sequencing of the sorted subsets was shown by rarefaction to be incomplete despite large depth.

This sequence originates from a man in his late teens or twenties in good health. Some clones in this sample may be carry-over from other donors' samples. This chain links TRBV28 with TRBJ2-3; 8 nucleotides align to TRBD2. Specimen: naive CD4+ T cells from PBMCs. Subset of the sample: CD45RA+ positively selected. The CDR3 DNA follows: TGTGCCAGCAGTTTGTTCCCCCCGGGAATAGCGGGAAATCCATTCACAGATACGCAGTATTTT. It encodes CASSLFPPGIAGNPFTDTQYF. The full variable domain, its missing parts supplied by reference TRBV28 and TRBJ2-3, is DVKVTQSSRYLVKRTGEKVFLECVQDMDHENMFWYRQDPGLGLRLIYFSYDVKMKEKGDIPEGYSVSREKKERFSLILESASTNQTSMYLCASSLFPPGIAGNPFTDTQYFGPGTRLTVL.